The source of this T cell receptor beta chain is a study of ipilimumab plus nivolumab after autologous stem cell transplantation. Overall study: The DLBCL group included primary refractory and relapsed cases.

Checkpoint therapy with ipilimumab 1 mg/kg began 14 to 28 days after transplant. Produced via immunoSEQ multiplex PCR; TCRdb's table is partial and in-frame only. The table shows 15,000 or so clones, with about 86% occurring only once. The germline CDR1 and CDR2 sequences are MDHEN and SYDVKM. The CDR3 sequence is 12 residues long. V dropped 11 bases and J dropped 0 bases, with 8 bases sitting between them. The chain couples TRBV28 to TRBJ1-5; the D is unclear. This sequence was found in a male donor with diffuse large B-cell lymphoma. The sample in question was PBMCs, obtained in a trial of ipilimumab plus nivolumab as post-transplant consolidation. The CDR3 sequence: CAATDSNQPQHF. CDR3 bases: TGTGCCGCGACTGATAGCAATCAGCCCCAGCATTTT.